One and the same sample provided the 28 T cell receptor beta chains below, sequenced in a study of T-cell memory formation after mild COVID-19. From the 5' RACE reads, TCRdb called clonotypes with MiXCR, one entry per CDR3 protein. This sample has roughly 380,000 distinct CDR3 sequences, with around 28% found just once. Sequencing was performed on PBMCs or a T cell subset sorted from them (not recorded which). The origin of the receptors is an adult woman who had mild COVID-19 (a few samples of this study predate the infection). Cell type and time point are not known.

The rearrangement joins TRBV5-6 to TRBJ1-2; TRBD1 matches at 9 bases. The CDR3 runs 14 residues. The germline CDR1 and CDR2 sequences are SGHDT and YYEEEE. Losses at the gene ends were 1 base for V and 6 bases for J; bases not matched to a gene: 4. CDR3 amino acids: CASSLWDREDGYTF. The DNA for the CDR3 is TGTGCCAGCAGCTTGTGGGACAGGGAAGATGGCTACACCTTC.

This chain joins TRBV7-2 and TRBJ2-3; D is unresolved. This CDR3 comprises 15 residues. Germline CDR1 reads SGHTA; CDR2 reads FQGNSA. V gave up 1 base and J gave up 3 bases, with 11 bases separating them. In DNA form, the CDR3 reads TGTGCCAGCAGCTTAGTTTGGATAGCAACAGATACGCAGTATTTT. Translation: CASSLVWIATDTQYF.

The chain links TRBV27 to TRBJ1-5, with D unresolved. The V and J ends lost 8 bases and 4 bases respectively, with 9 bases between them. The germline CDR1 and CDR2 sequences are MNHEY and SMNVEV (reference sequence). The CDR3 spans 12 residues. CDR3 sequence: CASGQMNQPQHF. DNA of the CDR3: TGTGCCAGCGGCCAGATGAATCAGCCCCAGCATTTT.

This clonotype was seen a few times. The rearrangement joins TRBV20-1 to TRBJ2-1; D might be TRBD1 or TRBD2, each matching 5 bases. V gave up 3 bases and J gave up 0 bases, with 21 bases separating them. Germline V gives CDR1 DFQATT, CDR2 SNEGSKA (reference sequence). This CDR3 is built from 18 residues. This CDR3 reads CSASRDQYSGLSYNEQFF. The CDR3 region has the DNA TGCAGTGCTAGCCGGGACCAATACTCGGGCCTCTCCTACAATGAGCAGTTCTTC.

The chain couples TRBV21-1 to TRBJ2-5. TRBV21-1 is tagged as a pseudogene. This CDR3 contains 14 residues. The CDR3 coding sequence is TGTGCCAGCAGCAAAGTGGGGTTCCAAGAGACCCAGTACTTC. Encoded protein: CASSKVGFQETQYF.

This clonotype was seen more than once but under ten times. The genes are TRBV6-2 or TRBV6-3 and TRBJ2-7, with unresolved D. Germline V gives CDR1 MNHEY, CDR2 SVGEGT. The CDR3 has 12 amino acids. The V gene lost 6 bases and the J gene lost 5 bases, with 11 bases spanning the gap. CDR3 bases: TGTGCCAGCAGCTATCCCGTTCACGAGCAGTACTTC. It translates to CASSYPVHEQYF.

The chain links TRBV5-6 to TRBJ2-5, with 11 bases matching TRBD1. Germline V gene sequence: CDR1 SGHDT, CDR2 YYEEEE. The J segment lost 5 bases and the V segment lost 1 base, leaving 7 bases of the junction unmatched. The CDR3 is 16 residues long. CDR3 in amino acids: CASSLWGQGVYETQYF. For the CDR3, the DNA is TGTGCCAGCAGCTTGTGGGGACAGGGGGTTTATGAGACCCAGTACTTC.

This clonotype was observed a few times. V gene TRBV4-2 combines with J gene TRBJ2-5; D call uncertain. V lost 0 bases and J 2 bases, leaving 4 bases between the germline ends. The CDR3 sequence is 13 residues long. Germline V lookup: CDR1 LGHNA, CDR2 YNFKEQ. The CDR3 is CASSQDFQETQYF. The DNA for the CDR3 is TGTGCCAGCAGCCAAGACTTTCAAGAGACCCAGTACTTC.

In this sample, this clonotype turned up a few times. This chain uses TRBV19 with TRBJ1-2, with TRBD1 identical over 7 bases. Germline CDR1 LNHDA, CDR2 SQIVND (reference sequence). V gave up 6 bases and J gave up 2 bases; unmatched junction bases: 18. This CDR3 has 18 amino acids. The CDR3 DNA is TGTGCCAGTAGAACACGCCCGGGACAGCATTCGAGCAACTATGGCTACACCTTC. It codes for CASRTRPGQHSSNYGYTF.

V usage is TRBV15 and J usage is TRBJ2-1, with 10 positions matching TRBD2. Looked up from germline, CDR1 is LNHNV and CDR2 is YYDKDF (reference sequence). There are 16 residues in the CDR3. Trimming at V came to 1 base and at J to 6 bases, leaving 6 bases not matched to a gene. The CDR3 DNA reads TGTGCCACCAGCAGAGGGGACACTAGCGGGGCCAATGAGCAGTTCTTC. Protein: CATSRGDTSGANEQFF.

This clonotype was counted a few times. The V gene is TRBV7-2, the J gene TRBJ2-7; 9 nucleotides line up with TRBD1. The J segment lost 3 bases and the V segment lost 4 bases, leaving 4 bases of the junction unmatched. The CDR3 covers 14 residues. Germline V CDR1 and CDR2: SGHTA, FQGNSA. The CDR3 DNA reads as TGTGCCAGCAGCTCGACAGGGGGATTCTACGAGCAGTACTTC. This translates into CASSSTGGFYEQYF.

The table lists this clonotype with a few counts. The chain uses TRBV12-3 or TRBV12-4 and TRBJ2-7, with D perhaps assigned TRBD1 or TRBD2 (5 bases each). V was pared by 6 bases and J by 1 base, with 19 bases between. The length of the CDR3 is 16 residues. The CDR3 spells CASSPYTRDGSYEQYF. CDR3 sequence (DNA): TGTGCCAGCAGCCCTTATACGAGGGACGGGTCCTACGAGCAGTACTTC.

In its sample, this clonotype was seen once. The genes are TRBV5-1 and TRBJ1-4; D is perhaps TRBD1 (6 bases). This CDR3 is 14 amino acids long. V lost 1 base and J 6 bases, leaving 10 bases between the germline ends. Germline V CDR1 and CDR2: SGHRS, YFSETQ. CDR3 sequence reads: CASSLRGADEKLFF. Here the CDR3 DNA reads TGCGCCAGCAGCTTGCGGGGGGCAGATGAAAAACTGTTTTTT.

DNA of the CDR3: TGTGCCAGCAGTGCCCCGGGACAGCTCTATGGCTACACCTTC. As protein: CASSAPGQLYGYTF. The chain recombines TRBV6-1 with TRBJ1-2, with 7 bases that match TRBD1. J was trimmed by 4 bases and V by 4 bases; bases with no gene match: 6. This CDR3 spans 14 amino acids. CDR1 is MNHNS, CDR2 SASEGT, per germline.

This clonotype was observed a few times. In nucleotides, the CDR3 is TGCAGTGGGTTCCAGGGGCTAAAGACTGAAGCTTTCTTT. Amino acids: CSGFQGLKTEAFF. The chain is built from TRBV20-1 and TRBJ1-1, with D possibly being TRBD1 (6 bases). Trimming pared 7 bases from V and 5 bases from J, leaving 17 bases between. Germline CDR1 DFQATT, CDR2 SNEGSKA (reference sequence). The CDR3 spans 13 residues.

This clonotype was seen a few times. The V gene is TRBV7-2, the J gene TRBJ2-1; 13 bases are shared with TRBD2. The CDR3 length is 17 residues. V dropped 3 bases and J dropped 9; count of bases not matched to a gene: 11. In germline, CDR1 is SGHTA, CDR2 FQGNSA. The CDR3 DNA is TGTGCCAGCAGCTTCTCAACTGGACTAGCGGGAGTTCGTGAGCAGTTCTTC. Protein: CASSFSTGLAGVREQFF.

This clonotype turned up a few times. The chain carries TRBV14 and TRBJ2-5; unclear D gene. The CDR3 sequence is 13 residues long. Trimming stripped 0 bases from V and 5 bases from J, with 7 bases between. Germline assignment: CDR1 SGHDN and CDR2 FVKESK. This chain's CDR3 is CASSQDLGETQYF. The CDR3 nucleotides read TGTGCCAGCAGCCAAGATTTAGGGGAGACCCAGTACTTC.

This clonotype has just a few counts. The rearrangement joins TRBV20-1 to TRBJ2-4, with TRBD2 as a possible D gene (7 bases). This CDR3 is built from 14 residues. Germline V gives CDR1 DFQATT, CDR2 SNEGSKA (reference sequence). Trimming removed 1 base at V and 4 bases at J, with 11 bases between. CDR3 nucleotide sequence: TGCAGTGCTAGAGGGGGAGGGGGGAAAAACATTCAGTACTTC. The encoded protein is CSARGGGGKNIQYF.

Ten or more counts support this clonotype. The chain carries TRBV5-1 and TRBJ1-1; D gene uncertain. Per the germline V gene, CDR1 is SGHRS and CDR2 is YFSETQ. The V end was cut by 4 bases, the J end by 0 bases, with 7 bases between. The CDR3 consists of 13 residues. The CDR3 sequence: CASSPALNTEAFF. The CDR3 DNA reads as TGCGCCAGCAGCCCAGCGCTGAACACTGAAGCTTTCTTT.

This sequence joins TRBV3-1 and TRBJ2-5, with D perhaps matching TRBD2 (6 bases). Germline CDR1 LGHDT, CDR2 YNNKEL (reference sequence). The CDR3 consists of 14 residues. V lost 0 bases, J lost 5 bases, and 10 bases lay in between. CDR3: CASSQDLGGETQYF. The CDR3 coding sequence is TGTGCCAGCAGCCAAGACTTAGGAGGGGAGACCCAGTACTTC.

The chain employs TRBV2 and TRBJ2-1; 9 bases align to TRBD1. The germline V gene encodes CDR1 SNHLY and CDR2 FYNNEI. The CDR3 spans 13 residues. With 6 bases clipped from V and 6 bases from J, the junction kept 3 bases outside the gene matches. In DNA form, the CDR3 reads TGTGCCAGCAGCGGACAGGGGTTCAATGAGCAGTTCTTC. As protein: CASSGQGFNEQFF.

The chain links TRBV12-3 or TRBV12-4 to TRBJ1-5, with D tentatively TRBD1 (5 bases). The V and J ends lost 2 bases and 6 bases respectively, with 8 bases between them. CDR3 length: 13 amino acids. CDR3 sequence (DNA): TGTGCCAGCAGTTTAAGGGGTGTTCAGCCCCAGCATTTT. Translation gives CASSLRGVQPQHF.

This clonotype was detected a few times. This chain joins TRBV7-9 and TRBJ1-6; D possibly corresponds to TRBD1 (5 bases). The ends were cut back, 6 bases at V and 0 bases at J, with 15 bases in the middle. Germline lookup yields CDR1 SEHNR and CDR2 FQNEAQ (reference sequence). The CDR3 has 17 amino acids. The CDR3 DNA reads TGTGCCAGCAGAGCATCGGGGGAGAGCTCCTATAATTCACCCCTCCACTTT. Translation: CASRASGESSYNSPLHF.

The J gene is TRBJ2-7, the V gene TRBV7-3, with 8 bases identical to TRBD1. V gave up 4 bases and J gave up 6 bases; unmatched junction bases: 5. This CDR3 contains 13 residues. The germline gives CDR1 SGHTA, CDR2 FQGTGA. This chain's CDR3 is CASSSDRDSEQYF. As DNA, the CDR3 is TGTGCCAGCAGCTCGGACAGGGATTCCGAGCAGTACTTC.

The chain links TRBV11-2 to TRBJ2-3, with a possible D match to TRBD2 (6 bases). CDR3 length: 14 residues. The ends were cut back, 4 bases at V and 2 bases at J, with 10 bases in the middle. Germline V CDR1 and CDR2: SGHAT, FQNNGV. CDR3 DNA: TGTGCCAGCAGCTCCTGGGACTTCACAGATACGCAGTATTTT. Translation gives CASSSWDFTDTQYF.

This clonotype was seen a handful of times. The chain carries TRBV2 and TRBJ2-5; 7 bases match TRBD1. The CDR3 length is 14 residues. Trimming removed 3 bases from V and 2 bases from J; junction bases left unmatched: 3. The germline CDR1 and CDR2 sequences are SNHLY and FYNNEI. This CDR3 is CASSEGTVQETQYF. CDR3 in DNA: TGTGCCAGCAGTGAGGGGACAGTACAAGAGACCCAGTACTTC. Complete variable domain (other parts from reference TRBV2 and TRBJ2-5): EPEVTQTPSHQVTQMGQEVILRCVPISNHLYFYWYRQILGQKVEFLVSFYNNEISEKSEIFDDQFSVERPDGSNFTLKIRSTKLEDSAMYFCASSEGTVQETQYFGPGTRLLVL.

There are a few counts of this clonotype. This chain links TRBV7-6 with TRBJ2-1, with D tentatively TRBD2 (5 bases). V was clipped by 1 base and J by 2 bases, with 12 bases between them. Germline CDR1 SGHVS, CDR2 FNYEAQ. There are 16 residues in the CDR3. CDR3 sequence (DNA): TGTGCCAGCAGCTTAGGCCGGGATCAGACCTACAATGAGCAGTTCTTC. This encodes CASSLGRDQTYNEQFF. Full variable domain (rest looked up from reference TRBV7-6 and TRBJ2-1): GAGVSQSPRYKVTKRGQDVALRCDPISGHVSLYWYRQALGQGPEFLTYFNYEAQQDKSGLPNDRFSAERPEGSISTLTIQRTEQRDSAMYRCASSLGRDQTYNEQFFGPGTRLTVL.

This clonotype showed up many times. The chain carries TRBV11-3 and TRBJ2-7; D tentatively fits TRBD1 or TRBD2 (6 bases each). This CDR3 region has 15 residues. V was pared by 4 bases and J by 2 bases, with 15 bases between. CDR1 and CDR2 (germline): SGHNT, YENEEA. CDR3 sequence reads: CASSYKRGVTYEQYF. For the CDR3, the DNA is TGTGCCAGCAGCTATAAGAGGGGGGTTACCTACGAGCAGTACTTC.